The 21 T cell receptor beta chains below all came from one sample that was sequenced in a study of PD-L1 blockade in urothelial cancer. Time point in this sample: pretreatment peripheral blood. Data came from immunoSEQ multiplex PCR; TCRdb stores just in-frame clones and leaves some out. The profile shows nearly 45,000 clones, roughly 90% of them singletons. The sequencing used PBMCs, collected around atezolizumab (anti-PD-L1) treatment. These receptors all stem from a donor aged 40 or over with urothelial cancer.

The gene calls are TRBV19 and TRBJ1-2; TRBD1 matches 9 bases. The junction had 7 bases not matched to a gene; V was cut back by 9 bases and J by 8 bases. The CDR3 runs 12 residues. Germline CDR1 reads LNHDA; CDR2 reads SQIVND (reference sequence). The CDR3 DNA is TGTGCCAGCGCCCGGGACAGGGAAGGCTACACCTTC. It specifies CASARDREGYTF. The whole variable domain, filled in from reference TRBV19 and TRBJ1-2, reads DGGITQSPKYLFRKEGQNVTLSCEQNLNHDAMYWYRQDPGQGLRLIYYSQIVNDFQKGDIAEGYSVSREKKESFPLTVTSAQKNPTAFYLCASARDREGYTFGSGTRLTVV.

This rearrangement joins TRBV30 to TRBJ1-2; possibly TRBD1 for D (6 bases). V shed 0 bases and J shed 7 bases, with 12 bases lying between them. The CDR3 covers 13 residues. CDR1 and CDR2 (germline): GTSNPN, SVGIG (reference sequence). In DNA, the CDR3 is TGTGCCTGGAGTGTGTCAGGGGTGGCTGGCTACACCTTC. It codes for CAWSVSGVAGYTF.

The rearrangement joins TRBV2 to TRBJ2-7; tentatively, D is TRBD2 (6 bases). CDR3 length: 13 amino acids. Trimming took off 6 bases at V and 4 bases at J, with 13 bases between the two ends. Germline CDR1 and CDR2: SNHLY and FYNNEI. The CDR3, as DNA: TGTGCCAGCAGCCCGGGACTCCCTTACGAGCAGTACTTC. Protein sequence: CASSPGLPYEQYF. The full variable domain, in which reference TRBV2 and TRBJ2-7 provide the parts outside the CDR3, is EPEVTQTPSHQVTQMGQEVILRCVPISNHLYFYWYRQILGQKVEFLVSFYNNEISEKSEIFDDQFSVERPDGSNFTLKIRSTKLEDSAMYFCASSPGLPYEQYFGPGTRLTVT.

The J gene is TRBJ2-7, the V gene TRBV19; 7 bases match TRBD2. Germline V lookup: CDR1 LNHDA, CDR2 SQIVND (reference sequence). J lost 5 bases, V lost 6 bases, and 16 bases had no gene match. CDR3 size: 16 residues. CDR3 loop: CASSYGAGTIDDEQYF. The CDR3 coding sequence is TGTGCCAGTAGCTATGGGGCCGGGACTATCGACGACGAGCAGTACTTC.

This clone has a single count. V usage is TRBV11-2 and J usage is TRBJ2-1, with D possibly being TRBD2 (5 bases). V lost 3 bases, J lost 3 bases, and 6 bases lay in between. The CDR3 length is 13 residues. In germline, CDR1 is SGHAT, CDR2 FQNNGV. The CDR3 DNA follows: TGTGCCAGCAGCTTTCGGGGCTACAATGAGCAGTTCTTC. This translates into CASSFRGYNEQFF.

This clone has a handful of counts. The V gene is TRBV15, the J gene TRBJ2-7, with D unclear. The CDR3 has 14 amino acids. Trimming took off 1 base at V and 2 bases at J, with 9 bases between the two ends. Germline V lookup: CDR1 LNHNV, CDR2 YYDKDF (reference sequence). CDR3 amino acids: CATSRVRQAYEQYF. DNA for the CDR3: TGTGCCACCAGCAGAGTACGGCAGGCCTACGAGCAGTACTTC.

This chain joins TRBV7-2 and TRBJ2-5; 7 bases are a match to TRBD1. With 6 bases clipped from V and 1 base from J, the junction kept 2 bases outside the gene matches. Germline V lookup: CDR1 SGHTA, CDR2 FQGNSA. CDR3 length: 13 amino acids. The CDR3 DNA is TGTGCCAGCAGACAGGGGATCCAAGAGACCCAGTACTTC. It codes for CASRQGIQETQYF. Full variable domain (rest looked up from reference TRBV7-2 and TRBJ2-5): GAGVSQSPSNKVTEKGKDVELRCDPISGHTALYWYRQSLGQGLEFLIYFQGNSAPDKSGLPSDRFSAERTGGSVSTLTIQRTQQEDSAVYLCASRQGIQETQYFGPGTRLLVL.

The rearrangement uses TRBV28 and TRBJ1-5; no clear D. The CDR3 runs to 14 residues. Germline-derived CDR1 and CDR2 are MDHEN and SYDVKM. With 3 bases removed from V and 2 bases from J, the gap between germline ends came to 8 bases. This chain's CDR3 is CASSFGGRNQPQHF. CDR3 coding DNA: TGTGCCAGCAGTTTTGGCGGCCGCAATCAGCCCCAGCATTTT.

The CDR3 spells CASSFWAGVRTEAFF. Written as DNA, the CDR3 is TGTGCCAGCAGCTTTTGGGCAGGGGTTCGGACTGAAGCTTTCTTT. This chain joins TRBV7-2 and TRBJ1-1, with D possibly TRBD1 on 6 matching bases. V gave up 3 bases and J gave up 5 bases, with 16 bases separating them. This CDR3 contains 15 residues. Germline V CDR1 and CDR2: SGHTA, FQGNSA.

This rearrangement joins TRBV7-9 to TRBJ2-5, with D possibly TRBD1 on 6 matching bases. CDR3 size: 16 residues. V was pared by 1 base and J by 5 bases, with 17 bases between. Germline assignment: CDR1 SEHNR and CDR2 FQNEAQ (reference sequence). Written as DNA, the CDR3 is TGTGCCAGCAGCTTAGGAACAGGGCCCCGGTGGGAGACCCAGTACTTC. It yields the protein CASSLGTGPRWETQYF.

The V call is TRBV7-8, the J call TRBJ1-4; 7 bases match TRBD1. This CDR3 is built from 15 residues. With V trimmed by 1 base and J by 9 bases, 8 bases remained unmatched. Germline CDR1 reads SGHVS; CDR2 reads FQNEAQ. The CDR3 bases are TGTGCCAGCAGCTTAGTAGCCAGGGGGGTACAAAAACTGTTTTTT. Translated, it gives CASSLVARGVQKLFF.

The chain is built from TRBV20-1 and TRBJ1-1; weak D call: TRBD1 (6 bases). CDR3 length: 11 amino acids. The V gene's germline CDR1 is DFQATT and CDR2 SNEGSKA (reference sequence). Trimming removed 5 bases from V and 11 bases from J, with 15 bases in between. The CDR3 coding sequence is TGCAGTGCTGGGGGCCCGATAGCGGCTTTCTTT. This codes for CSAGGPIAAFF.

This chain connects TRBV5-1 to TRBJ2-5, with a weak D call TRBD2 (5 bases). Per the germline V gene, CDR1 is SGHRS and CDR2 is YFSETQ. The CDR3 is made up of 15 amino acids. The germline V and J ends were trimmed by 0 bases and 5 bases, with 14 bases remaining between them. CDR3 coding DNA: TGCGCCAGCAGCTTGGCCGGGGTGAGGGAGGAGACCCAGTACTTC. Protein: CASSLAGVREETQYF.

The J gene is TRBJ1-3, the V gene TRBV5-4; D remains unclear. Trimming took off 3 bases at V and 0 bases at J, with 10 bases between the two ends. CDR3 length equals 15 residues. Per the germline V gene, CDR1 is SGHNT and CDR2 is YYREEE (reference sequence). CDR3 DNA: TGTGCCAGCAGCTACGAGGGCCACTCTGGAAACACCATATATTTT. Amino acids: CASSYEGHSGNTIYF. The whole variable domain, remainder taken from reference TRBV5-4 and TRBJ1-3, is ETGVTQSPTHLIKTRGQQVTLRCSSQSGHNTVSWYQQALGQGPQFIFQYYREEENGRGNFPPRFSGLQFPNYSSELNVNALELDDSALYLCASSYEGHSGNTIYFGEGSWLTVV.

The chain has TRBV25-1 and TRBJ2-7; 7 positions match TRBD1. Per the germline V gene, CDR1 is MGHDK and CDR2 is SYGVNS. V gave up 4 bases and J gave up 1 base; unmatched junction bases: 7. This CDR3 has 15 amino acids. For the CDR3, the DNA is TGTGCCAGCAGTGGGGATCAGGGGGTATCCTACGAGCAGTACTTC. This translates into CASSGDQGVSYEQYF.

This sequence joins TRBV7-6 and TRBJ2-1, with 8 positions matching TRBD1. The CDR3 spans 14 residues. V gave up 5 bases and J gave up 7 bases; unmatched junction bases: 7. CDR1 is SGHVS and CDR2 is FNYEAQ in the germline V gene. Here the CDR3 reads CASSPRTGRNEQFF. The CDR3, as DNA: TGTGCCAGCAGCCCGCGGACAGGGAGGAATGAGCAGTTCTTC.

This sequence joins TRBV9 and TRBJ1-1; D may be TRBD1 (6 bases). The CDR3 is 15 amino acids. V was pared by 4 bases and J by 5 bases, with 18 bases between. Germline assignment: CDR1 SGDLS and CDR2 YYNGEE. The CDR3 nucleotides read TGTGCCAGCAGCCCGCGGGGGGGCGGGGTAACTGAAGCTTTCTTT. It encodes CASSPRGGGVTEAFF.

This sequence joins TRBV7-3 and TRBJ2-1; a possible D gene is TRBD2 (6 bases). Germline CDR1 reads SGHTA; CDR2 reads FQGTGA. V lost 3 bases to trimming and J lost 2 bases, with 11 bases between them. This CDR3 has 15 amino acids. The CDR3 nucleotides read TGTGCCAGCAGCTTGGAGGGAGTGACCTACAATGAGCAGTTCTTC. This encodes CASSLEGVTYNEQFF.

The chain couples TRBV5-6 to TRBJ2-7; 11 nucleotides match TRBD1. The CDR3 sequence is 17 residues long. CDR1 SGHDT and CDR2 YYEEEE come from the germline V gene. The junction had 13 bases not matched to a gene; V was cut back by 4 bases and J by 4 bases. The CDR3 DNA follows: TGTGCCAGCAGCCCCCTTTTAGCGGGGGACAGGGGGTACGAGCAGTACTTC. Translation gives CASSPLLAGDRGYEQYF.

The J gene is TRBJ1-5, the V gene TRBV27; 7 bases agree with TRBD1. The germline gives CDR1 MNHEY, CDR2 SMNVEV (reference sequence). The CDR3 runs 16 residues. V shed 5 bases and J 0 bases; nucleotides not matched to a gene: 7. CDR3 in amino acids: CASSLTGTYSNQPQHF. In DNA, the CDR3 is TGTGCCAGCAGTCTGACAGGGACCTATAGCAATCAGCCCCAGCATTTT.

This chain connects TRBV5-6 to TRBJ2-5; possibly TRBD2 for D (6 bases). V dropped 4 bases and J dropped 9 bases, with 22 bases sitting between them. The CDR3 totals 15 residues. Germline assignment: CDR1 SGHDT and CDR2 YYEEEE. The CDR3 sequence: CASSPPAGRWGAQYF. CDR3 DNA: TGTGCCAGCAGCCCCCCCGCGGGACGGTGGGGGGCCCAGTACTTC.